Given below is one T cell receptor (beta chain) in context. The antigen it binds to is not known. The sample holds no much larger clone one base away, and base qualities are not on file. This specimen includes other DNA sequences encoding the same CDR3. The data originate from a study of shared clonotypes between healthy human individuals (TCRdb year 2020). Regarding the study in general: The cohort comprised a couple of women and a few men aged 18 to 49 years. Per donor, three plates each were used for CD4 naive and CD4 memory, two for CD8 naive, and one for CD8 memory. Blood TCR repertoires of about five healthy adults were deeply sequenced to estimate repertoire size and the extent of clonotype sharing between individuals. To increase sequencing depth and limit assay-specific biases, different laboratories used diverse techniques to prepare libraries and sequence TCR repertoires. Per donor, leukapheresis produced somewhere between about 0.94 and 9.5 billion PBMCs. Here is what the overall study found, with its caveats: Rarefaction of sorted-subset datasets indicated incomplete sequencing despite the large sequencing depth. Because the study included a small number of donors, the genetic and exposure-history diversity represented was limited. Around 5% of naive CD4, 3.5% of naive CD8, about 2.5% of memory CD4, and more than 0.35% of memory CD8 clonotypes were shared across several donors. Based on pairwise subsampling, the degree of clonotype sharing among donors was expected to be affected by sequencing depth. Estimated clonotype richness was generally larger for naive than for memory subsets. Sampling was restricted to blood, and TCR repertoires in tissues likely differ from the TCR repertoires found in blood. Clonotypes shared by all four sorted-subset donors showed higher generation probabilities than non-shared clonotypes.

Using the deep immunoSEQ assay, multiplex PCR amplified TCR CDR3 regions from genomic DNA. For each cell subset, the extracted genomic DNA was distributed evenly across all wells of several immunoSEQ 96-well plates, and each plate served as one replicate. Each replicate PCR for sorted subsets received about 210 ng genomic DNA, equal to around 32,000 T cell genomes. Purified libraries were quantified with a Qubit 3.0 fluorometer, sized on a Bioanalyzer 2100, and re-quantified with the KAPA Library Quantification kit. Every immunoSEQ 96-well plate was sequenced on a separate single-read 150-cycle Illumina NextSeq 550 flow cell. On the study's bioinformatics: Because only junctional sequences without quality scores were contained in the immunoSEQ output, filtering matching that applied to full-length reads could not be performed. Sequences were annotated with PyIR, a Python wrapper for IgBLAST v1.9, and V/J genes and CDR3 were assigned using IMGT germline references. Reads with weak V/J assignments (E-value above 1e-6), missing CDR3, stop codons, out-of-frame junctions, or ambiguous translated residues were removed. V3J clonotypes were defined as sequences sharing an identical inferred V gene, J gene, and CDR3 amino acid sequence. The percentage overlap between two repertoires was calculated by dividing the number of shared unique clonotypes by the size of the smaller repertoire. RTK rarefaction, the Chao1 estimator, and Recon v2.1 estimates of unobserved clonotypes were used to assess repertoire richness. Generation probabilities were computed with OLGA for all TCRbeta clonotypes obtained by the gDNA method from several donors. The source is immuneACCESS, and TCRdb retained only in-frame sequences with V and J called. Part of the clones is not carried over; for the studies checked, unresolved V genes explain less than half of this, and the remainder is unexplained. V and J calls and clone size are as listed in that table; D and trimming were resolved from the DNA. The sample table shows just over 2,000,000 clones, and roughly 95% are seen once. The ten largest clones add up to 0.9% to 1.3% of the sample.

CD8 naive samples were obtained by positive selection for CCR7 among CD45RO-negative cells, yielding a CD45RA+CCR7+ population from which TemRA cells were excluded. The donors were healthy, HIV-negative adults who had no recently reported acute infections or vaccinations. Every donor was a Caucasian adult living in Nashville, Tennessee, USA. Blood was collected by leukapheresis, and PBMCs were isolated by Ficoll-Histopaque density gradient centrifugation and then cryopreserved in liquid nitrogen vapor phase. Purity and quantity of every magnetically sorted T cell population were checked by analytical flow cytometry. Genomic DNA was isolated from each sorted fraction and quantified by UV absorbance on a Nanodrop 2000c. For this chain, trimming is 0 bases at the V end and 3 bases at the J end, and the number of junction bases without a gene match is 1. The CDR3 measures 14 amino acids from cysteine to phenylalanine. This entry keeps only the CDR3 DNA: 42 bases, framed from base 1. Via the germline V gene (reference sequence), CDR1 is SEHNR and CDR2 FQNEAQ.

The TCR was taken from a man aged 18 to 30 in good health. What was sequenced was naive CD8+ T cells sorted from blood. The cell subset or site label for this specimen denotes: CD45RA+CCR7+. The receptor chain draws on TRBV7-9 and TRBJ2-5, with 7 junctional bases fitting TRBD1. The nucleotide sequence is TGTGCCAGCAGCTTAGCAGGGGGCGAAGAGACCCAGTACTTC. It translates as CASSLAGGEETQYF. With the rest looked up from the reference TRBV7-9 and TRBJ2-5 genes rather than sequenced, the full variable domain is DTGVSQNPRHKITKRGQNVTFRCDPISEHNRLYWYRQTLGQGPEFLTYFQNEAQLEKSRLLSDRFSAERPKGSFSTLEIQRTEQGDSAMYLCASSLAGGEETQYFGPGTRLLVL.